One sample yielded the 17 T cell receptor beta chains listed below, sequenced in a study of cytomegalovirus exposure and HLA in healthy donors. Sequencing was performed with immunoSEQ multiplex PCR; in TCRdb, only in-frame clones are kept and a portion is missing. Of roughly 180,000 clones in the sample, more than 75% are singletons; the top ten hold roughly 7%. Sequencing was carried out using PBMCs. These receptors all stem from a man aged 25 to 45 in good health and CMV-seropositive.

The V gene is TRBV5-6, the J gene TRBJ1-5; D gene unclear. The CDR3 is 13 amino acids. Trimming removed 4 bases from V and 3 bases from J, with 8 bases in between. Germline V gives CDR1 SGHDT, CDR2 YYEEEE. The CDR3 here is CASSPGFNQPQHF. In nucleotides, the CDR3 is TGTGCCAGCAGCCCGGGCTTCAATCAGCCCCAGCATTTT. The full variable domain, rest sourced from reference TRBV5-6 and TRBJ1-5, is DAGVTQSPTHLIKTRGQQVTLRCSPKSGHDTVSWYQQALGQGPQFIFQYYEEEERQRGNFPDRFSGHQFPNYSSELNVNALLLGDSALYLCASSPGFNQPQHFGDGTRLSIL.

The chain is built from TRBV27 and TRBJ1-4; TRBD1 agrees at 8 bases. Looked up from germline, CDR1 is MNHEY and CDR2 is SMNVEV (reference sequence). This CDR3 has 16 residues. Trimming took 8 bases from V and 4 from J; bases not matched to a gene: 12. The CDR3 region is CASPLLPGQVNEKLFF. CDR3 nucleotides: TGTGCCAGCCCTTTGCTTCCGGGACAGGTTAATGAAAAACTGTTTTTT.

The chain employs TRBV7-2 and TRBJ2-7; 9 nucleotides line up with TRBD2. The CDR3 covers 15 residues. The trim removed 3 bases at V and 6 bases at J, leaving 9 bases unmatched. Per germline, CDR1 SGHTA and CDR2 FQGNSA. The CDR3 DNA reads TGTGCCAGCAGCTTTAGCGGGAGTGGGTACCCCGAGCAGTACTTC. It specifies CASSFSGSGYPEQYF. The variable domain in full, completed from reference TRBV7-2 and TRBJ2-7, reads GAGVSQSPSNKVTEKGKDVELRCDPISGHTALYWYRQSLGQGLEFLIYFQGNSAPDKSGLPSDRFSAERTGGSVSTLTIQRTQQEDSAVYLCASSFSGSGYPEQYFGPGTRLTVT.

This clone appeared a single time. This sequence joins TRBV25-1 and TRBJ2-5; no firm D call. With 7 bases removed from V and 3 bases from J, the gap between germline ends came to 18 bases. The CDR3 sequence is 15 residues long. Germline-derived CDR1 and CDR2 are MGHDK and SYGVNS. CDR3 sequence: CASKEVTKREETQYF. CDR3 bases: TGTGCCAGCAAAGAGGTGACGAAGAGAGAAGAGACCCAGTACTTC. The full variable domain, its missing parts supplied by reference TRBV25-1 and TRBJ2-5, is EADIYQTPRYLVIGTGKKITLECSQTMGHDKMYWYQQDPGMELHLIHYSYGVNSTEKGDLSSESTVSRIRTEHFPLTLESARPSHTSQYLCASKEVTKREETQYFGPGTRLLVL.

The chain recombines TRBV30 with TRBJ2-1; unclear D gene. V lost 5 bases and J lost 10, with 9 bases in between. Germline V gene data show CDR1 as GTSNPN and CDR2 as SVGIG (reference sequence). This CDR3 region has 10 residues. CDR3 amino acids: CAWGVGEQFF. CDR3 bases: TGTGCCTGGGGGGTCGGGGAGCAGTTCTTC.

To note about this clone: Other DNA sequences within the sample encode an identical CDR3. The rearrangement joins TRBV6-5 to TRBJ2-5; D gene ambiguous. Germline-derived CDR1 and CDR2 are MNHEY and SVGAGI. V was pared by 0 bases and J by 5 bases, with 7 bases between. The CDR3 is 13 amino acids. The CDR3 spells CASSYSDGETQYF. CDR3 bases: TGTGCCAGCAGTTACTCTGATGGGGAGACCCAGTACTTC.

This chain links TRBV6-5 with TRBJ2-5; D is possibly TRBD1 or TRBD2 (5 bases each). CDR3 length: 14 amino acids. The ends were cut back, 2 bases at V and 2 bases at J, with 9 bases in the middle. Per the germline V gene, CDR1 is MNHEY and CDR2 is SVGAGI. The CDR3 DNA sequence: TGTGCCAGCAGTTACGACTGGGGGCAAGAGACCCAGTACTTC. Its protein is CASSYDWGQETQYF.

The CDR3 here is CASTSWGTGLGGYTF. The CDR3 DNA reads TGTGCCAGTACCTCCTGGGGGACAGGGTTGGGAGGCTACACCTTC. The chain employs TRBV19 and TRBJ1-2; 9 bases agree with TRBD1. The CDR3 contains 15 residues. Trimming at V came to 7 bases and at J to 8 bases, leaving 14 bases not matched to a gene. CDR1 and CDR2 from the germline V gene are LNHDA and SQIVND (reference sequence). The complete variable domain, with remaining parts taken from reference TRBV19 and TRBJ1-2, reads DGGITQSPKYLFRKEGQNVTLSCEQNLNHDAMYWYRQDPGQGLRLIYYSQIVNDFQKGDIAEGYSVSREKKESFPLTVTSAQKNPTAFYLCASTSWGTGLGGYTFGSGTRLTVV.

The chain combines TRBV9 with TRBJ2-7; 7 nucleotides align to TRBD1. Per germline, CDR1 SGDLS and CDR2 YYNGEE. After removal of 0 bases from V and 6 bases from J, the junction contained 12 bases not matched to a gene. The CDR3 spans 16 residues. CDR3 nucleotides: TGTGCCAGCAGCGTAGGACCGACAGGGCCTCTCATCGAGCAGTACTTC. The encoded protein is CASSVGPTGPLIEQYF.

This chain connects TRBV11-2 to TRBJ2-3; no clear D. The CDR3 spans 14 residues. In germline, CDR1 is SGHAT, CDR2 FQNNGV. V shed 3 bases and J shed 5 bases, with 12 bases lying between them. CDR3: CASSFILLQDTQYF. The DNA for the CDR3 is TGTGCCAGCAGCTTTATACTACTCCAAGATACGCAGTATTTT.

This sequence joins TRBV6-5 and TRBJ2-3; 8 nucleotides agree with TRBD2. J was trimmed by 6 bases and V by 6 bases; bases with no gene match: 5. This CDR3 has 13 amino acids. CDR1 MNHEY and CDR2 SVGAGI come from the germline V gene. CDR3 nucleotide sequence: TGTGCCAGCAGATCGACTAGCGCTGATACGCAGTATTTT. Encoded protein: CASRSTSADTQYF.

For this clone: This specimen includes other DNA sequences encoding the same CDR3. The chain uses TRBV11-3 and TRBJ2-5, with D uncertain. CDR1 SGHNT and CDR2 YENEEA come from the germline V gene. The germline V and J ends were trimmed by 2 bases and 4 bases, with 2 bases remaining between them. The CDR3 spans 11 residues. In DNA form, the CDR3 reads TGTGCCAGCAGCTTACTAGAGACCCAGTACTTC. Translated: CASSLLETQYF.

The chain has TRBV18 and TRBJ1-5; D unresolved. The CDR3 length is 13 residues. Trimming left V 4 bases short and J 5 bases short, with 9 bases between. Per the germline V gene, CDR1 is KGHSH and CDR2 is LQKENI. The CDR3 region has the DNA TGTGCCAGCTCACTACGAGGAGATCAGCCCCAGCATTTT. Amino acid sequence: CASSLRGDQPQHF.

This chain joins TRBV7-8 and TRBJ1-2, with 10 bases identical to TRBD1. This CDR3 region has 13 residues. The germline V gene encodes CDR1 SGHVS and CDR2 FQNEAQ. After removal of 5 bases from V and 6 bases from J, the junction contained 3 bases not matched to a gene. CDR3 amino acids: CASSTGTGDGYTF. Here the CDR3 DNA reads TGTGCCAGCAGCACCGGGACAGGGGATGGCTACACCTTC.

Written as DNA, the CDR3 is TGTGCCAGCGTTAGCACAGATACGCAGTATTTT. Protein product: CASVSTDTQYF. The V and J genes are TRBV28 and TRBJ2-3; D not resolved. This CDR3 spans 11 amino acids. CDR1 MDHEN and CDR2 SYDVKM come from the germline V gene. Trimming removed 8 bases from V and 0 bases from J, with 3 bases in between.

This rearrangement joins TRBV5-1 to TRBJ1-1; D is unresolved. CDR1 is SGHRS and CDR2 is YFSETQ in the germline V gene. This CDR3 has 14 amino acids. Deletions cut 4 bases from V and 1 base from J, with 11 bases between. The CDR3 nucleotides read TGCGCCAGCAGCCCGCTCCCAGGGAACACTGAAGCTTTCTTT. It codes for CASSPLPGNTEAFF.

This clone appeared a single time. The rearrangement links TRBV7-9 to TRBJ1-5; the D gene is possibly TRBD1 (5 bases). Germline V gives CDR1 SEHNR, CDR2 FQNEAQ (reference sequence). Trimming shortened V by 4 bases and J by 2 bases, and 12 bases separated the two germline ends. The CDR3 covers 15 residues. CDR3 residues: CASSSGGGRNQPQHF. CDR3 bases: TGTGCCAGCAGCTCCGGGGGAGGGCGCAATCAGCCCCAGCATTTT.